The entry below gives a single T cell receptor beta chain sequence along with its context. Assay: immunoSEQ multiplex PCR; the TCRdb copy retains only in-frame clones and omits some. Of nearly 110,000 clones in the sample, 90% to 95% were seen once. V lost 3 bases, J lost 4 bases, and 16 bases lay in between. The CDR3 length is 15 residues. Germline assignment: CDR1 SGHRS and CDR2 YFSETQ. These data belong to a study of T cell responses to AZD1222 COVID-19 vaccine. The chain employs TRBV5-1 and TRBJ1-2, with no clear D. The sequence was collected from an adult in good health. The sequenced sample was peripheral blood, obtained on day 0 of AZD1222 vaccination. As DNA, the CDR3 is TGCGCCAGCAGCTACGTGGCGGACCCCGTCTATGGCTACACCTTC. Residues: CASSYVADPVYGYTF.